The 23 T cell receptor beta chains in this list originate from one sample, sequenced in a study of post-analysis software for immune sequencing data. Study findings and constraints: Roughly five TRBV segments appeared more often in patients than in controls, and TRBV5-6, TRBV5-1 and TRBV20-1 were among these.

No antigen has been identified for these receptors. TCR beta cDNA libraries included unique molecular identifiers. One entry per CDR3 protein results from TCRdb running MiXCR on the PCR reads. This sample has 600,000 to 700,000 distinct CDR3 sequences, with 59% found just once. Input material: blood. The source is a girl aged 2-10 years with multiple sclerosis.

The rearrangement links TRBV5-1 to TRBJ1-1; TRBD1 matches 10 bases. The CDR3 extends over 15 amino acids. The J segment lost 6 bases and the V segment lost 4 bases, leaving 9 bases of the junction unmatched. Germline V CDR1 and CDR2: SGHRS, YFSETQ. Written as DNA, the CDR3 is TGCGCCAGCAGCGGCCGGGACAGGGGAACTTCTGAAGCTTTCTTT. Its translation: CASSGRDRGTSEAFF.

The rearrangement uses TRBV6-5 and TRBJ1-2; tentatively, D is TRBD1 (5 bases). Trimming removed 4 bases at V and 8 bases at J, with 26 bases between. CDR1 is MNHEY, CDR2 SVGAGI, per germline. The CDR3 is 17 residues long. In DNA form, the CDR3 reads TGTGCCAGCAGTTGGAGTTCCGGGACCGCTCCGAGCAAAGGCTACACCTTC. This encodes CASSWSSGTAPSKGYTF.

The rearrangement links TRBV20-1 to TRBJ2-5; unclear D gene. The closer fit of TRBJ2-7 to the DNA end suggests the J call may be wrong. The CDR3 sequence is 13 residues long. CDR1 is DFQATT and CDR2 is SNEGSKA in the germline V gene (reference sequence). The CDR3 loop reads CSARRSVTDEQYF. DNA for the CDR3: TGCAGTGCTAGAAGGTCCGTGACGGACGAGCAGTACTTC.

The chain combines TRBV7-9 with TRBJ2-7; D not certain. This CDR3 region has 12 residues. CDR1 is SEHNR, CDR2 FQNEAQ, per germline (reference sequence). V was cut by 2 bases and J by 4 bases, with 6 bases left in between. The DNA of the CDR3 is TGTGCCAGCAGCTTAAAGTTGTACGAGCAGTACTTC. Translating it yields CASSLKLYEQYF.

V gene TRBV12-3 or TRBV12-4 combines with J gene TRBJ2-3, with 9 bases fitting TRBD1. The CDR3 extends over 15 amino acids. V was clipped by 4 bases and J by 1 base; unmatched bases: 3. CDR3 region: CASSYRGRGTDTQYF. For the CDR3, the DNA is TGTGCCAGCAGTTACAGGGGGCGAGGCACAGATACGCAGTATTTT.

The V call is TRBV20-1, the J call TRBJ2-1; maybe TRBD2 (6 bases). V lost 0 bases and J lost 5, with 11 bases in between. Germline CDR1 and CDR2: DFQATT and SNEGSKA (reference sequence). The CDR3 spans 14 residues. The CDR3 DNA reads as TGCAGTGCTAGAGAAGGAGGGAGCAACAATGAGCAGTTCTTC. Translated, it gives CSAREGGSNNEQFF.

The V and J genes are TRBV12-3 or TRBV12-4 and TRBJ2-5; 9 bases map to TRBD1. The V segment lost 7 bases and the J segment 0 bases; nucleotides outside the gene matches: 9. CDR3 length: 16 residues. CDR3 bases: TGTGCCAGCATCCAGGGAGACAGGGGGGACCAAGAGACCCAGTACTTC. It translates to CASIQGDRGDQETQYF.

CDR3 coding DNA: TGTGCCAGCAGCCCTCGGCTTAAGCCCTACAATGAGCAGTTCTTC. Protein product: CASSPRLKPYNEQFF. The V gene is TRBV7-7, the J gene TRBJ2-1, with unresolved D. Germline V gene lookup returns CDR1 SSHAT and CDR2 FNYEAQ (reference sequence). This CDR3 spans 15 amino acids. Trimming cost V 5 bases and J 2 bases, with 13 bases left between them. The full variable domain, completed using reference TRBV7-7 and TRBJ2-1, is GAGVSQSPRYKVTKRGQDVTLRCDPISSHATLYWYQQALGQGPEFLTYFNYEAQPDKSGLPSDRFSAERPEGSISTLTIQRTEQRDSAMYRCASSPRLKPYNEQFFGPGTRLTVL.

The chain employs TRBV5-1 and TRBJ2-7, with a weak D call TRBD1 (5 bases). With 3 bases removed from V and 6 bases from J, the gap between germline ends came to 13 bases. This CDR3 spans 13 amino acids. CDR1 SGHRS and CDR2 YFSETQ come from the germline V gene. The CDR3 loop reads CASSSSIRGEQYF. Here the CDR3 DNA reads TGCGCCAGCAGCTCGTCCATAAGGGGCGAGCAGTACTTC.

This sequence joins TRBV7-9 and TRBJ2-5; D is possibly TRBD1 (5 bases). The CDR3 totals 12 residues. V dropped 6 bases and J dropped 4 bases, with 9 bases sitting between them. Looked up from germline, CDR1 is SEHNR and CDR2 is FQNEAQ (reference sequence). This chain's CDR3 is CASRGRRETQYF. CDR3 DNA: TGTGCCAGCAGGGGGCGAAGAGAGACCCAGTACTTC.

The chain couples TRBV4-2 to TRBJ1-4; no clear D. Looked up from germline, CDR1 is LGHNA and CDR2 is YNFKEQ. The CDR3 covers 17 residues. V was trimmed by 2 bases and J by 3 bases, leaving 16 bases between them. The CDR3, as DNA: TGTGCCAGCAGCCAACTTGGTATGGGCGGGGCTAATGAAAAACTGTTTTTT. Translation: CASSQLGMGGANEKLFF.

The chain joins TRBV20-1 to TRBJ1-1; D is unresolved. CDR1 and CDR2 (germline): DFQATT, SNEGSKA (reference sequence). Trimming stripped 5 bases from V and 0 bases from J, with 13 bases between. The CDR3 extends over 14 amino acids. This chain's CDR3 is CSAPGRRMNTEAFF. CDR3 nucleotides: TGCAGTGCTCCTGGACGGAGAATGAACACTGAAGCTTTCTTT.

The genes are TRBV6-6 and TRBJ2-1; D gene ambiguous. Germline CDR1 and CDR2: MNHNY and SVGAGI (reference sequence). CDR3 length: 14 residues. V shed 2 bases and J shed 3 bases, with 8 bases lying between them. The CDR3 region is CASSYGRYYNEQFF. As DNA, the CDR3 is TGTGCCAGCAGTTACGGACGATACTACAATGAGCAGTTCTTC.

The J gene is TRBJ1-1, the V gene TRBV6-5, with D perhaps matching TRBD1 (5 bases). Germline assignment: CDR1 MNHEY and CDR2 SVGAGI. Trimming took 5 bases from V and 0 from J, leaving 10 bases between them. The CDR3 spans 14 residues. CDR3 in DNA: TGTGCCAGCAGTGGGCCAGGGATGAACACTGAAGCTTTCTTT. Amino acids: CASSGPGMNTEAFF.

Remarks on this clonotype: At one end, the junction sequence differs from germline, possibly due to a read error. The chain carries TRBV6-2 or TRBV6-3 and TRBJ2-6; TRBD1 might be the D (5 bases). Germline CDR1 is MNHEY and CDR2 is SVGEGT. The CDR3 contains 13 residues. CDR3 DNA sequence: TGTGCCACTTCGACGTCTGGGGCCAACGTCCGGACTTTC. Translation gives CATSTSGANVRTF.

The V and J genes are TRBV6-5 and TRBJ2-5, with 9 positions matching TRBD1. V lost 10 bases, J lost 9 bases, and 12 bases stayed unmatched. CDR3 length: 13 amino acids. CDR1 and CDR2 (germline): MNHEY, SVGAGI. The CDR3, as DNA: TGTGCCACCCGAGTCGGGACAGGGTGGGCCCAGTACTTC. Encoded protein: CATRVGTGWAQYF.

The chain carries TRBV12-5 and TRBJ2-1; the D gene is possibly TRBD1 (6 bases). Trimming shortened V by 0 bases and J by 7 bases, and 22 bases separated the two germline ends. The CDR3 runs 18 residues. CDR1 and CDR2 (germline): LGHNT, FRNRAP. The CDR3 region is CASGLVRGGLGGTNEQFF. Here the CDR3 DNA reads TGTGCTAGTGGTTTGGTAAGAGGCGGGTTAGGGGGAACAAATGAGCAGTTCTTC. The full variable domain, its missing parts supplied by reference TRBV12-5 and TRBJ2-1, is DARVTQTPRHKVTEMGQEVTMRCQPILGHNTVFWYRQTMMQGLELLAYFRNRAPLDDSGMPKDRFSAEMPDATLATLKIQPSEPRDSAVYFCASGLVRGGLGGTNEQFFGPGTRLTVL.

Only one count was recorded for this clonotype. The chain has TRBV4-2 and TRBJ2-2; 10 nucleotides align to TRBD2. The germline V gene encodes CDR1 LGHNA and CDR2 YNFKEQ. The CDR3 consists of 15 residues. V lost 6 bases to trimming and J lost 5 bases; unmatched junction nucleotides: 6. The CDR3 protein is CASRVAGGPTGELFF. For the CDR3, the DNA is TGTGCCAGCAGGGTAGCGGGGGGCCCGACCGGGGAGCTGTTTTTT.

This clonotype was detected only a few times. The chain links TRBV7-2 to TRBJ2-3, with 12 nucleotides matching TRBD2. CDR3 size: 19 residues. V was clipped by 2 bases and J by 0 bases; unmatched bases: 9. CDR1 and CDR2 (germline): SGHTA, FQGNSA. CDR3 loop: CASSLWGWGLAGSTDTQYF. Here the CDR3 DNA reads TGTGCCAGCAGCTTATGGGGTTGGGGACTAGCGGGTAGCACAGATACGCAGTATTTT.

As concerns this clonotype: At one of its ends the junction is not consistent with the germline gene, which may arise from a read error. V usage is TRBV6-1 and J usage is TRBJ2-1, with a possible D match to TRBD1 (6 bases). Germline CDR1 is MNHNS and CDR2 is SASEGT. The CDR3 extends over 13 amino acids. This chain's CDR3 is CASSRQAYNERFF. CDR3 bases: TGTGCCAGCAGCAGACAGGCTTACAATGAGCGGTTCTTC.

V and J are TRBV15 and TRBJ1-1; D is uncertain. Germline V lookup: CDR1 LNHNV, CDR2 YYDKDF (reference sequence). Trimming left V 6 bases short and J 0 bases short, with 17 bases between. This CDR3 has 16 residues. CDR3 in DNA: TGTGCCACCAGTCGTCCTGGAACTATCATGAACACTGAAGCTTTCTTT. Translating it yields CATSRPGTIMNTEAFF.

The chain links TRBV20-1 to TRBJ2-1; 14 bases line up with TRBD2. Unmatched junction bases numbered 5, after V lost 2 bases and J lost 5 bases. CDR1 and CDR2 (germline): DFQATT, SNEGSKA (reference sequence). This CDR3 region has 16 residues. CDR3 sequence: CSARSGLAGANNEQFF. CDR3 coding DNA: TGCAGTGCTAGATCGGGACTAGCGGGAGCTAACAATGAGCAGTTCTTC.

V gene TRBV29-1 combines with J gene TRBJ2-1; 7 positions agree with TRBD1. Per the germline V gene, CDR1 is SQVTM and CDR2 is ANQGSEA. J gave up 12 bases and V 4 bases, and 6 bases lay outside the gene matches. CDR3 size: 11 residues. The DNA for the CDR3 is TGCAGCGTTGCCGCGGACAGGCCGCAGTTCTTC. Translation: CSVAADRPQFF.